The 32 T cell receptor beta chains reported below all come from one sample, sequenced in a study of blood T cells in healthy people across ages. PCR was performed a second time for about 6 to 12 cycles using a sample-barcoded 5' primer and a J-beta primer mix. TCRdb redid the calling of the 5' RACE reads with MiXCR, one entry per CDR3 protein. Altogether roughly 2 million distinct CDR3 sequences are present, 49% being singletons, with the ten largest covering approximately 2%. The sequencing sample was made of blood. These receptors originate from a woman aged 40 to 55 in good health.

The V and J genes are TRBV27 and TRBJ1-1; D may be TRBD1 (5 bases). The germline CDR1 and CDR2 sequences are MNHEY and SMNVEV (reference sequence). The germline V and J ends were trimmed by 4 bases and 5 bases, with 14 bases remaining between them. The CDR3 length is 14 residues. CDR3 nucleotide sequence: TGTGCCAGCAGTTCAAGTAATAGGGGAACTGAAGCTTTCTTT. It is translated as CASSSSNRGTEAFF.

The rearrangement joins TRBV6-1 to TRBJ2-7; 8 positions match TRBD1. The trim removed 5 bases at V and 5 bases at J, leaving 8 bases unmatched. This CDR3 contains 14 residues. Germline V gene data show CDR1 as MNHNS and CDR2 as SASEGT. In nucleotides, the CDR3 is TGTGCCAGCAGTATGGGGGACAGGAGAGACGAGCAGTACTTC. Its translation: CASSMGDRRDEQYF.

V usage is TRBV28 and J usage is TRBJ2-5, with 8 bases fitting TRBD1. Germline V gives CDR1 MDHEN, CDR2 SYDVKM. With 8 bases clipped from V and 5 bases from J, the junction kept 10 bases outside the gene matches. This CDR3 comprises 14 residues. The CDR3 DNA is TGTGCCAGCGTCTCGCCAGGGGGCAGCGAGACCCAGTACTTC. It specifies CASVSPGGSETQYF.

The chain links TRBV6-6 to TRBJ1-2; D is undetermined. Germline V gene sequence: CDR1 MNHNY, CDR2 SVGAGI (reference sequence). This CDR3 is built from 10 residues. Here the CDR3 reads CEFYFYGYTF. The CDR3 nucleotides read TGTGAATTCTACTTTTATGGCTACACCTTC.

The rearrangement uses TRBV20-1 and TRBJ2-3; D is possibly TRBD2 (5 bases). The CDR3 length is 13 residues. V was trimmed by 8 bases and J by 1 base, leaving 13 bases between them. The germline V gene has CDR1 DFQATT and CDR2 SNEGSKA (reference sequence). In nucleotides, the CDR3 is TGCAGTACGGCGGGCCCGCGCACAGATACGCAGTATTTT. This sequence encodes CSTAGPRTDTQYF.

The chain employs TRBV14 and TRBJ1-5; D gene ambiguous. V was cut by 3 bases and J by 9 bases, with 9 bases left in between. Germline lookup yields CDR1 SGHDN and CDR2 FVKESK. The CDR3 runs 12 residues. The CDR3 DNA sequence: TGTGCCAGCAGCCACGGGTTCGGGCCCCAGCATTTT. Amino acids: CASSHGFGPQHF.

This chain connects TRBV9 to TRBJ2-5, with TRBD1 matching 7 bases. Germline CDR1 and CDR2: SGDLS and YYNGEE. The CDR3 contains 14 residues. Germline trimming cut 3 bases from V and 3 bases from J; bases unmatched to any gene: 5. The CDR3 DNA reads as TGTGCCAGCAGCGACGGGACAGATAAAGAGACCCAGTACTTC. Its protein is CASSDGTDKETQYF.

The CDR3 spells CASSPQGGISYNSPLHF. The CDR3 region has the DNA TGTGCCAGCTCACCACAAGGGGGGATCTCCTATAATTCACCCCTCCACTTT. V is TRBV18 and J is TRBJ1-6, with D maybe TRBD1 (6 bases). The CDR3 runs 17 residues. The V and J ends lost 1 base and 0 bases respectively, with 10 bases between them. Germline V gene lookup returns CDR1 KGHSH and CDR2 LQKENI. The full variable domain, rest sourced from reference TRBV18 and TRBJ1-6, is NAGVMQNPRHLVRRRGQEARLRCSPMKGHSHVYWYRQLPEEGLKFMVYLQKENIIDESGMPKERFSAEFPKEGPSILRIQQVVRGDSAAYFCASSPQGGISYNSPLHFGNGTRLTVT.

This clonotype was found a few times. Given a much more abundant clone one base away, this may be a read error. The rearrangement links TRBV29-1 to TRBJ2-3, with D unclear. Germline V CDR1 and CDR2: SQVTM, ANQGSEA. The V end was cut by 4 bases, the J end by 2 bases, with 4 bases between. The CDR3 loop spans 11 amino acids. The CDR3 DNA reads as TGCAGCGTTGCCCACACAGATACGCAGTATTTT. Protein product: CSVAHTDTQYF.

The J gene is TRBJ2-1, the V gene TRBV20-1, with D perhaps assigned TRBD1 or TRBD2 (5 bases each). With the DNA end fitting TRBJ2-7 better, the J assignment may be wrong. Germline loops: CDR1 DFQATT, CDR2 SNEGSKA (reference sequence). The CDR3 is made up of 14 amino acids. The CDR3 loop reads CSASDEGTYNEQYF. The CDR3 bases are TGCAGTGCTAGCGACGAGGGGACCTACAATGAGCAGTACTTC.

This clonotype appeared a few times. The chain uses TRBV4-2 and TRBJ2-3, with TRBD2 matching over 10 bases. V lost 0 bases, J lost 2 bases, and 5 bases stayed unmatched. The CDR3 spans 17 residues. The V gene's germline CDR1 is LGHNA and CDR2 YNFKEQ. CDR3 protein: CASSQDFGTSDTDTQYF. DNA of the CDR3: TGTGCCAGCAGCCAAGATTTCGGGACTAGCGACACAGATACGCAGTATTTT.

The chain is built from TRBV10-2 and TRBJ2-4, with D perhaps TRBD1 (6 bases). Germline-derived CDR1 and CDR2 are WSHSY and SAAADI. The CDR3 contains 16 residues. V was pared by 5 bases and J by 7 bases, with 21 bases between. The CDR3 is CASSKEWTAARNIQYF. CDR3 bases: TGCGCCAGCAGTAAAGAATGGACAGCCGCCAGGAACATTCAGTACTTC.

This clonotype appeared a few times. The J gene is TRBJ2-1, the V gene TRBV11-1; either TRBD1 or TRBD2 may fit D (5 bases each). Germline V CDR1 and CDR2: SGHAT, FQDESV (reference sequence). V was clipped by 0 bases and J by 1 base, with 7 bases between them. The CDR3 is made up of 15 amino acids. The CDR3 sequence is CASSLAGESYNEQFF. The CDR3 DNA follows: TGTGCCAGCAGCTTAGCGGGGGAGTCCTACAATGAGCAGTTCTTC.

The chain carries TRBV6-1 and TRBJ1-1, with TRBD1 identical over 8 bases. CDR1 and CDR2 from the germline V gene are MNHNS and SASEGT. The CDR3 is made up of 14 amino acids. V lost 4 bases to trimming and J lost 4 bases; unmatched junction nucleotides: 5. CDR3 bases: TGTGCCAGCAGTGCGTTAACAGGGGGCACTGAAGCTTTCTTT. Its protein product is CASSALTGGTEAFF.

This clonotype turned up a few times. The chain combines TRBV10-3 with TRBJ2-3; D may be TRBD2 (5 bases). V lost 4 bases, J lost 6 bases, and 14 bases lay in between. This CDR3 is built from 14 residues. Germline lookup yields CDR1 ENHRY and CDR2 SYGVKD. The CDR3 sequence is CAISVSGGRDTQYF. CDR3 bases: TGTGCCATCAGTGTAAGCGGCGGGCGCGATACGCAGTATTTT.

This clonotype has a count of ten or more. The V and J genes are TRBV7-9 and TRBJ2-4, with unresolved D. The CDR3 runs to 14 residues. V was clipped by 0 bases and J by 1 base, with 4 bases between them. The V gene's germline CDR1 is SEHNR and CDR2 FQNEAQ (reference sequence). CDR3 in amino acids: CASSLAAAKNIQYF. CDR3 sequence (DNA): TGTGCCAGCAGCTTAGCGGCTGCCAAAAACATTCAGTACTTC.

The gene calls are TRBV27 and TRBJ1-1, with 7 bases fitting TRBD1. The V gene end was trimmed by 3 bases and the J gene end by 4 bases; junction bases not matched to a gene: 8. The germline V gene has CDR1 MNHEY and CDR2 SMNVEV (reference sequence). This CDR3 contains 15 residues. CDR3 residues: CASSFTGVISTEAFF. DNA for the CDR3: TGTGCCAGCAGTTTCACAGGGGTAATTAGCACTGAAGCTTTCTTT.

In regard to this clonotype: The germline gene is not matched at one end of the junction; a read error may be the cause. This CDR3 is CASSDSTSAETQYF. The DNA of the CDR3 is TGTGCCAGCAGTGACTCTACTAGCGCGGAGACCCAGTACTTC. The V gene is TRBV6-6, the J gene TRBJ2-5; 7 bases line up with TRBD2. The germline V gene has CDR1 MNHNY and CDR2 SVGAGI (reference sequence). The CDR3 runs to 14 residues.

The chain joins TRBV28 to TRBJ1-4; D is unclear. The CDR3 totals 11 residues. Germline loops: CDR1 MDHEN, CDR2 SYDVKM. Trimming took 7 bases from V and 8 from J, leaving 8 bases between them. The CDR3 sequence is CASTTAEKLFF. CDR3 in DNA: TGTGCCAGCACCACGGCGGAAAAACTGTTTTTT.

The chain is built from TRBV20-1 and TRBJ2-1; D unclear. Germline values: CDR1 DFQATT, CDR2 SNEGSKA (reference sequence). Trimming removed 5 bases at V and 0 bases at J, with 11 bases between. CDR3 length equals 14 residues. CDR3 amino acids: CSAYRVSSYNEQFF. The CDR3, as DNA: TGCAGTGCTTATAGGGTTAGCTCCTACAATGAGCAGTTCTTC.

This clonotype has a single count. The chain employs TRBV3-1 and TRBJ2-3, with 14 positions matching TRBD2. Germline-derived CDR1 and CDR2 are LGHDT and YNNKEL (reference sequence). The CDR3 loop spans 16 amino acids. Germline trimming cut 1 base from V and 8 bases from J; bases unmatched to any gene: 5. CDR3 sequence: CASSQATSGGAGTQYF. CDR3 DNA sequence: TGTGCCAGCAGCCAAGCGACTAGCGGGGGGGCGGGTACGCAGTATTTT.

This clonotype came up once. CDR3 sequence: CSASKENQETQYF. The DNA for the CDR3 is TGCAGTGCATCGAAGGAAAATCAGGAGACCCAGTACTTC. The chain employs TRBV20-1 and TRBJ2-5; D call uncertain. V dropped 6 bases and J dropped 5 bases, with 16 bases sitting between them. The germline V gene has CDR1 DFQATT and CDR2 SNEGSKA (reference sequence). The CDR3 spans 13 residues.

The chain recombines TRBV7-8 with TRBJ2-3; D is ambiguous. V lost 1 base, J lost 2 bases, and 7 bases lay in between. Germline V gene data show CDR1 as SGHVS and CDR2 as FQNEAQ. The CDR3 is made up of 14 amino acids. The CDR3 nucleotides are TGTGCCAGCAGCTTAGTCAGTTACACAGATACGCAGTATTTT. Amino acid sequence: CASSLVSYTDTQYF.

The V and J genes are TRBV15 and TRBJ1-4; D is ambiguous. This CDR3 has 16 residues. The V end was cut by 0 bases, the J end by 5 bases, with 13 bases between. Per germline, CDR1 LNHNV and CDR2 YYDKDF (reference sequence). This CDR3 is CATSRDQRARNEKLFF. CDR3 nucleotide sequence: TGTGCCACCAGCAGAGATCAGAGGGCACGAAATGAAAAACTGTTTTTT.

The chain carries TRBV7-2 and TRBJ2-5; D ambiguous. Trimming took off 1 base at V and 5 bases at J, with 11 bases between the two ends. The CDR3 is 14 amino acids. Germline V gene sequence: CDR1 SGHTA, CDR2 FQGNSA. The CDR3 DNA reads TGTGCCAGCAGCTTAGGACAACTGGGGGAGACCCAGTACTTC. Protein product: CASSLGQLGETQYF.

CDR3 bases: TGCAGTGCCCCACGGGCGGGTCCAAACTACGAGCAGTACTTC. It specifies CSAPRAGPNYEQYF. V usage is TRBV20-1 and J usage is TRBJ2-7, with D possibly being TRBD2 (5 bases). The V gene's germline CDR1 is DFQATT and CDR2 SNEGSKA (reference sequence). V gave up 6 bases and J gave up 3 bases, with 18 bases separating them. The CDR3 extends over 14 amino acids.

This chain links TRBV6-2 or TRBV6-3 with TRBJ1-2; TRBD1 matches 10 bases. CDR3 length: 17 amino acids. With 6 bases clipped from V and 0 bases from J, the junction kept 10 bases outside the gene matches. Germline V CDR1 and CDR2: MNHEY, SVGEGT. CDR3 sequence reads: CASSARTGGTPNYGYTF. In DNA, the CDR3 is TGTGCCAGCAGCGCCCGGACAGGGGGAACCCCTAACTATGGCTACACCTTC.

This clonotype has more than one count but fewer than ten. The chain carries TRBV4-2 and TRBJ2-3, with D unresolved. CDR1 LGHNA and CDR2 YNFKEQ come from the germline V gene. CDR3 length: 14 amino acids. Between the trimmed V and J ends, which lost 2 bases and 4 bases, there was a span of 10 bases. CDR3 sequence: CASSQRARPDTQYF. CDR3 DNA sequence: TGTGCCAGCAGCCAAAGGGCTAGACCAGATACGCAGTATTTT.

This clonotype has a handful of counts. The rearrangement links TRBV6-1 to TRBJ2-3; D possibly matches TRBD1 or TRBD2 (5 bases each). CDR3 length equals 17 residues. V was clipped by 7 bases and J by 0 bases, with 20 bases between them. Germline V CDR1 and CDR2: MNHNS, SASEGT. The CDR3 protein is CASKIAWGKESTDTQYF. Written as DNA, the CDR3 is TGTGCCAGCAAAATCGCTTGGGGGAAGGAGAGCACAGATACGCAGTATTTT.

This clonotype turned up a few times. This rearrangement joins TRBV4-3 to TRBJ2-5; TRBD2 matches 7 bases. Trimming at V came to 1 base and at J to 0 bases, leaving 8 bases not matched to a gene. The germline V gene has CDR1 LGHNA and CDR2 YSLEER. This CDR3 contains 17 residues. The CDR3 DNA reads TGCGCCAGCAGCCAAGTAGTGAGCGGGGTGTACCAAGAGACCCAGTACTTC. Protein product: CASSQVVSGVYQETQYF.

The CDR3 DNA reads as TGCGCCAGCAGCTTGGGAGGACTCTCAGTAGGTGAGCAGTTCTTC. This encodes CASSLGGLSVGEQFF. V gene TRBV5-1 combines with J gene TRBJ2-1; maybe TRBD2 (5 bases). V was shortened by 0 bases and J by 9 bases, with 16 bases between the two germline ends. CDR1 and CDR2 from the germline V gene are SGHRS and YFSETQ. This CDR3 has 15 amino acids.

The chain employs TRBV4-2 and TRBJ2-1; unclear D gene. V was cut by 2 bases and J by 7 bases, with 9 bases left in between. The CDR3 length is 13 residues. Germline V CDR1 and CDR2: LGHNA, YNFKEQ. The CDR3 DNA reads TGTGCCAGCAGCCAACCGTTAATAAATGAGCAGTTCTTC. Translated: CASSQPLINEQFF.